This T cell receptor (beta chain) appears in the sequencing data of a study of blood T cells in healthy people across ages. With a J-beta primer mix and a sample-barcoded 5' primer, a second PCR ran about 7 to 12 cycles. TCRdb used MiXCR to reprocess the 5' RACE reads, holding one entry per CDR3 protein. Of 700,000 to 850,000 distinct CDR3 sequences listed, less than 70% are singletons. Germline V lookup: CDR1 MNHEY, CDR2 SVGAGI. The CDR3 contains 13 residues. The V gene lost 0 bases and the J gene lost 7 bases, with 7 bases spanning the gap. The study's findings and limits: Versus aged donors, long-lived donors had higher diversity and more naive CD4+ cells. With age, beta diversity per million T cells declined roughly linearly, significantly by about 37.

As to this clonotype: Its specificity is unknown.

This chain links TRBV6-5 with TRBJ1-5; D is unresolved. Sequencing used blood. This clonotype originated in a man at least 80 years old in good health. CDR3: CASSYSPVQPQHF. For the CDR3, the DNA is TGTGCCAGCAGTTACTCGCCGGTCCAGCCCCAGCATTTT.